Shown below are 15 T cell receptor beta chains from a single sample sequenced in a study of blood T cell repertoires in COVID-19. Assay used: immunoSEQ multiplex PCR; TCRdb lists only in-frame clones, some missing. The data show around 160,000 clones, 81% seen once. Sequenced input: peripheral blood. These receptor sequences come from a man between 60 and 75 years old with active or convalescent COVID-19.

The CDR3 region has the DNA TGTGCCAGCAGCCGCAGACAGGCCCCGGGCGAGCAGTACTTC. Its protein is CASSRRQAPGEQYF. V gene TRBV5-6 combines with J gene TRBJ2-7; D is perhaps TRBD1 (6 bases). This CDR3 has 14 residues. The V end lost 4 bases, the J end lost 6 bases, and 17 bases lay between the germline ends. Germline assignment: CDR1 SGHDT and CDR2 YYEEEE.

The chain uses TRBV6-5 and TRBJ1-5, with unresolved D. Germline V lookup: CDR1 MNHEY, CDR2 SVGAGI. Trimming removed 2 bases from V and 3 bases from J, with 5 bases in between. This CDR3 has 13 amino acids. CDR3 in DNA: TGTGCCAGCAGTTACGGCCACAATCAGCCCCAGCATTTT. The encoded protein is CASSYGHNQPQHF.

This clone is a singleton in its sample. The CDR3 DNA reads as TGTGCCAGCAGCTTTCGACTAGCGGGGGACGAGCAGTACTTC. Encoded protein: CASSFRLAGDEQYF. The V and J genes are TRBV7-9 and TRBJ2-7, with 12 nucleotides matching TRBD2. V lost 3 bases to trimming and J lost 5 bases; unmatched junction nucleotides: 2. The germline CDR1 and CDR2 sequences are SEHNR and FQNEAQ (reference sequence). The CDR3 sequence is 14 residues long.

The chain has TRBV5-5 and TRBJ2-5; a possible D gene is TRBD1 (5 bases). The CDR3 totals 15 residues. Germline CDR1 is SGHKS and CDR2 is YYEKEE (reference sequence). Between the trimmed V and J ends, which lost 0 bases and 1 base, there was a span of 10 bases. CDR3: CASSLGQGPQETQYF. Written as DNA, the CDR3 is TGTGCCAGCAGCTTGGGGCAGGGCCCCCAAGAGACCCAGTACTTC.

J is TRBJ1-5 and V is TRBV6-4, with unresolved D. This CDR3 spans 13 amino acids. Germline assignment: CDR1 MRHNA and CDR2 SNTAGT. The V gene lost 3 bases and the J gene lost 7 bases, with 10 bases spanning the gap. CDR3 in amino acids: CASSEYEGQPQHF. CDR3 coding DNA: TGTGCCAGCAGTGAATATGAGGGACAGCCCCAGCATTTT.

This clone appeared a single time. The V gene is TRBV6-5, the J gene TRBJ1-4; 8 bases are shared with TRBD1. The germline gives CDR1 MNHEY, CDR2 SVGAGI. V gave up 8 bases and J gave up 7 bases; unmatched junction bases: 12. This CDR3 is built from 15 residues. In DNA form, the CDR3 reads TGTGCCAGCGTGAGGTGGAACAGGGGGGTTGAAAAACTGTTTTTT. Its protein product is CASVRWNRGVEKLFF.

This clone was found once. This chain joins TRBV11-2 and TRBJ1-2, with 7 bases aligning to TRBD1. The CDR3 consists of 14 residues. Germline V gene lookup returns CDR1 SGHAT and CDR2 FQNNGV. V dropped 5 bases and J dropped 4; count of bases not matched to a gene: 7. This chain's CDR3 is CASSEGTVGYGYTF. In DNA form, the CDR3 reads TGTGCCAGCAGCGAAGGGACAGTAGGCTATGGCTACACCTTC.

This clone was picked up one time. This rearrangement joins TRBV2 to TRBJ1-1, with a weak D call TRBD1 (6 bases). The CDR3 has 12 amino acids. Germline CDR1 reads SNHLY; CDR2 reads FYNNEI. V was clipped by 7 bases and J by 8 bases, with 14 bases between them. CDR3 sequence reads: CASIRTDSEAFF. The CDR3 region has the DNA TGTGCCAGCATTCGGACAGATAGCGAAGCTTTCTTT. The complete variable domain, with remaining parts taken from reference TRBV2 and TRBJ1-1, reads EPEVTQTPSHQVTQMGQEVILRCVPISNHLYFYWYRQILGQKVEFLVSFYNNEISEKSEIFDDQFSVERPDGSNFTLKIRSTKLEDSAMYFCASIRTDSEAFFGQGTRLTVV.

V usage is TRBV6-1 and J usage is TRBJ1-5, with TRBD1 as a possible D gene (5 bases). In germline, CDR1 is MNHNS, CDR2 SASEGT. This CDR3 has 16 residues. Trimming took 0 bases from V and 0 from J, leaving 9 bases between them. CDR3 bases: TGTGCCAGCAGTGAAGCCTGGGGGGGTAGCAATCAGCCCCAGCATTTT. Protein product: CASSEAWGGSNQPQHF.

In its sample, this clone was seen a few times. The chain is built from TRBV11-2 and TRBJ2-5; no firm D call. Trimming removed 5 bases at V and 4 bases at J, with 14 bases between. This CDR3 has 14 amino acids. CDR1 is SGHAT, CDR2 FQNNGV, per germline. CDR3 in DNA: TGTGCCAGCAGCCACTTCCCCCCGCCAGAGACCCAGTACTTC. Its protein product is CASSHFPPPETQYF.

The rearrangement uses TRBV19 and TRBJ2-5; no firm D call. Germline-derived CDR1 and CDR2 are LNHDA and SQIVND (reference sequence). V lost 3 bases, J lost 5 bases, and 13 bases lay in between. The CDR3 covers 14 residues. This CDR3 is CASSIRLRSETQYF. The CDR3 nucleotides read TGTGCCAGTAGTATTCGATTGAGATCGGAGACCCAGTACTTC.

V gene TRBV7-6 combines with J gene TRBJ2-3; 8 bases line up with TRBD2. Per germline, CDR1 SGHVS and CDR2 FNYEAQ. The CDR3 contains 15 residues. The ends lost 5 bases at V and 2 bases at J; junction bases unmatched: 6. CDR3 amino acids: CASSRGGLNTDTQYF. The CDR3 nucleotides read TGTGCCAGCAGCCGCGGGGGGCTCAACACAGATACGCAGTATTTT.

CDR3 region: CASSIDTGGTPNYGYTF. DNA of the CDR3: TGTGCCAGTAGTATAGATACGGGGGGTACCCCTAACTATGGCTACACCTTC. The chain links TRBV19 to TRBJ1-2, with D possibly being TRBD1 (5 bases). V was clipped by 0 bases and J by 0 bases, with 14 bases between them. The CDR3 loop spans 17 amino acids. Germline V gene data show CDR1 as LNHDA and CDR2 as SQIVND (reference sequence).

The V and J genes are TRBV5-6 and TRBJ1-2; D uncertain. The V gene lost 4 bases and the J gene lost 10 bases, with 11 bases spanning the gap. The germline CDR1 and CDR2 sequences are SGHDT and YYEEEE. This CDR3 spans 11 amino acids. In nucleotides, the CDR3 is TGTGCCAGCAGCGTTCGCCGAGACTACACCTTC. Translation gives CASSVRRDYTF.

This clone was observed a handful of times. The chain uses TRBV13 and TRBJ2-5; 10 bases fit TRBD2. Germline CDR1 and CDR2: PRHDT and FYEKMQ (reference sequence). Trimming cost V 1 base and J 0 bases; bases outside gene matches: 5. The CDR3 sequence is 17 residues long. The CDR3 DNA reads TGTGCCAGCAGCTTAGCTAGCGGGGGCGCGTACCAAGAGACCCAGTACTTC. Translating it yields CASSLASGGAYQETQYF.